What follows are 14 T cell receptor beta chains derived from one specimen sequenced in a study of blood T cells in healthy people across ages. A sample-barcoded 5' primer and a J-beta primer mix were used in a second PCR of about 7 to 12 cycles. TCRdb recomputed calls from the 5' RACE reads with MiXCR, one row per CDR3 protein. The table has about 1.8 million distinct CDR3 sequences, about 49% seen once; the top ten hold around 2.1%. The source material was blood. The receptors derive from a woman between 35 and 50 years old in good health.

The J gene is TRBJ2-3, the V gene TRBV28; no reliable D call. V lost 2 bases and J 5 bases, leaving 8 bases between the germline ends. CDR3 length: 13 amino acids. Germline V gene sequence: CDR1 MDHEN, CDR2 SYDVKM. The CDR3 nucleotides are TGTGCCAGCAGTTTAAAGTACGGAGATACGCAGTATTTT. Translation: CASSLKYGDTQYF.

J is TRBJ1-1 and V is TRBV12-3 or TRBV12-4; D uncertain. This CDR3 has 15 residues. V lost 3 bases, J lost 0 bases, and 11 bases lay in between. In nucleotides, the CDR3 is TGTGCCAGCAGTTTTCAGAGTACCATGAACACTGAAGCTTTCTTT. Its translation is CASSFQSTMNTEAFF.

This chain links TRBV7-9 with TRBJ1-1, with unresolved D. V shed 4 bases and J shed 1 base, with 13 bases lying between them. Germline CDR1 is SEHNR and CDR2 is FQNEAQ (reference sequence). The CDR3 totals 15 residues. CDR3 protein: CASSSRSEKNTEAFF. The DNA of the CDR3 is TGTGCCAGCAGCTCGAGGTCAGAGAAGAACACTGAAGCTTTCTTT. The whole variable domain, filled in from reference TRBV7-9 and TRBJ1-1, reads DTGVSQNPRHKITKRGQNVTFRCDPISEHNRLYWYRQTLGQGPEFLTYFQNEAQLEKSRLLSDRFSAERPKGSFSTLEIQRTEQGDSAMYLCASSSRSEKNTEAFFGQGTRLTVV.

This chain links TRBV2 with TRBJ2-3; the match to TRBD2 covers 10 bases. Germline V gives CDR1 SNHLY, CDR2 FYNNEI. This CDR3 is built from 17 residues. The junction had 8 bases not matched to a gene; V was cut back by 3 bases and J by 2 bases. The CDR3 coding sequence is TGTGCCAGCAGTGAGGGGCGGACTAGCGGCCCCACAGATACGCAGTATTTT. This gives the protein CASSEGRTSGPTDTQYF.

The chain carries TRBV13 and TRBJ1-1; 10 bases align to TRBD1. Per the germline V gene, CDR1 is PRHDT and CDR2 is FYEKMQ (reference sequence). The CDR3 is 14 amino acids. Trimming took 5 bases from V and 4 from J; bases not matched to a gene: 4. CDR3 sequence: CASSRTGGRTEAFF. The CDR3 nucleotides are TGTGCCAGCAGCCGGACAGGGGGACGCACTGAAGCTTTCTTT. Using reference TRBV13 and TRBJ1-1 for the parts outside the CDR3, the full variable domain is AAGVIQSPRHLIKEKRETATLKCYPIPRHDTVYWYQQGPGQDPQFLISFYEKMQSDKGSIPDRFSAQQFSDYHSELNMSSLELGDSALYFCASSRTGGRTEAFFGQGTRLTVV.

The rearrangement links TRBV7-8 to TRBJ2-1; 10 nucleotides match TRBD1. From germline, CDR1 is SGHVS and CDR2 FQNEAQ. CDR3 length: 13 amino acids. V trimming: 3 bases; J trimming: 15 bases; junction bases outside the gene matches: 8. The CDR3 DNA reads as TGTGCCAGCAGCTTGGGGGGGACAGGGGAGTCGTTCTTC. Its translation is CASSLGGTGESFF.

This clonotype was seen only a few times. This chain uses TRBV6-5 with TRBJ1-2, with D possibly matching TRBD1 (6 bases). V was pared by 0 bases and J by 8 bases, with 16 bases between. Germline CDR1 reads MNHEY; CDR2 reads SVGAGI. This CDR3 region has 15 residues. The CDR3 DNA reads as TGTGCCAGCAGTTACTCGGAGGCAGGGGCCGGGGGCTACACCTTC. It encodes CASSYSEAGAGGYTF.

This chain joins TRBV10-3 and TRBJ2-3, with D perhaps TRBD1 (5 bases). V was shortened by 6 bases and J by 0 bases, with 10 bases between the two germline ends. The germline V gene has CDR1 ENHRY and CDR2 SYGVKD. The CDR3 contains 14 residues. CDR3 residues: CAIRERQSTDTQYF. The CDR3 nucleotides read TGTGCCATCAGGGAACGACAGAGCACAGATACGCAGTATTTT.

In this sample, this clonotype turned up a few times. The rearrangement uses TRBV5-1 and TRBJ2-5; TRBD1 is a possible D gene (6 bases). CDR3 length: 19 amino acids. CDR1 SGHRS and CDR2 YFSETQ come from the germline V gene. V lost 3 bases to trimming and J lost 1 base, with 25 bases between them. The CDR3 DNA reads TGCGCCAGCAGCTCCGCCGTGGGCAGGGGCTTTAACCTCCAAGAGACCCAGTACTTC. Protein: CASSSAVGRGFNLQETQYF. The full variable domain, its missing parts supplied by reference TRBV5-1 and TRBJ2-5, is KAGVTQTPRYLIKTRGQQVTLSCSPISGHRSVSWYQQTPGQGLQFLFEYFSETQRNKGNFPGRFSGRQFSNSRSEMNVSTLELGDSALYLCASSSAVGRGFNLQETQYFGPGTRLLVL.

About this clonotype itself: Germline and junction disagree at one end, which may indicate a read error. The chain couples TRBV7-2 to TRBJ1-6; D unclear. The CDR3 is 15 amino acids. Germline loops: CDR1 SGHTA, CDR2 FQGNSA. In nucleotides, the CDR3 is TGCGCCAGCAGTCGCCTGGGAGGGCAGAGTTCACCCCTCCACTTT. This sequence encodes CASSRLGGQSSPLHF.

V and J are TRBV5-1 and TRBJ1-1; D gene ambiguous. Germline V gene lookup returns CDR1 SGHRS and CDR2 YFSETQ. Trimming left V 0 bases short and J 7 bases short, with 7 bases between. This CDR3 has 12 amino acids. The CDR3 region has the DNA TGCGCCAGCAGCTTGGGCATCGGTGAAGCTTTCTTT. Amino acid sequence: CASSLGIGEAFF.

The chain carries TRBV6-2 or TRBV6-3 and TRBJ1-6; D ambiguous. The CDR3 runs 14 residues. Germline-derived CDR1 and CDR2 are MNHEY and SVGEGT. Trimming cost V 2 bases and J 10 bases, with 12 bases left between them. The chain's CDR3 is CASSYVSLRSPLHF. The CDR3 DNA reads TGTGCCAGCAGTTACGTCTCCCTACGGTCACCCCTCCACTTT.

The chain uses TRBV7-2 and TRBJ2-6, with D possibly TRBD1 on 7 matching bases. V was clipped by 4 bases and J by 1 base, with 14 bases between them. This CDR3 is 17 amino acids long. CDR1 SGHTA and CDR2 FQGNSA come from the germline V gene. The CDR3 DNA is TGTGCCAGCAGCTCCCGGGACAGCGGGTCTGGGGCCAACGTCCTGACTTTC. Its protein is CASSSRDSGSGANVLTF.

The DNA of the CDR3 is TGCGCCAGCAGCCAGGAAGTGGTTGACGAGCAGTACTTC. Residues: CASSQEVVDEQYF. V gene TRBV4-3 combines with J gene TRBJ2-7, with D uncertain. This CDR3 spans 13 amino acids. The germline V gene has CDR1 LGHNA and CDR2 YSLEER. With 3 bases removed from V and 5 bases from J, the gap between germline ends came to 11 bases.